What follows are 9 T cell receptor beta chains derived from one specimen sequenced in a study of T cell repertoires in cytomegalovirus infection. In TCRdb, the reads were re-called with MiXCR into one record per CDR3 protein. There are 560,000 or so distinct CDR3 sequences in the sample; more than 15% occur only once, and 24% lies in the top ten. The source material was CD8+ T cells from PBMCs. Receptors originate from a human donor in good health (CMV status not recorded). Some clones in this sample may be carry-over from other donors' samples.

Ten or more counts support this clonotype. The V gene is TRBV7-9, the J gene TRBJ1-4; D uncertain. This CDR3 has 13 residues. Trimming removed 5 bases from V and 5 bases from J, with 9 bases in between. From germline, CDR1 is SEHNR and CDR2 FQNEAQ (reference sequence). The CDR3 DNA is TGTGCCAGCAGCCCCCCTCAGAATGAAAAACTGTTTTTT. It translates to CASSPPQNEKLFF.

The chain carries TRBV6-1 and TRBJ2-3; 10 bases agree with TRBD2. V was clipped by 5 bases and J by 5 bases; unmatched bases: 13. The germline V gene has CDR1 MNHNS and CDR2 SASEGT. The CDR3 covers 17 residues. CDR3 sequence reads: CASSSAFPGTSVDTQYF. The CDR3 coding sequence is TGTGCCAGCAGTTCAGCCTTTCCCGGGACTAGCGTAGATACGCAGTATTTT.

The V gene is TRBV29-1, the J gene TRBJ1-1; 7 nucleotides align to TRBD1. V trimming: 2 bases; J trimming: 4 bases; junction bases outside the gene matches: 19. This CDR3 is 18 amino acids long. Germline-derived CDR1 and CDR2 are SQVTM and ANQGSEA. As DNA, the CDR3 is TGCAGCGTTGAAAGAGGGGGTATAAGACAGGGTTCTACCACTGAAGCTTTCTTT. Amino acids: CSVERGGIRQGSTTEAFF.

This clonotype was counted a few times. The rearrangement joins TRBV7-9 to TRBJ2-1; tentative D call: TRBD1 (5 bases). V dropped 11 bases and J dropped 0 bases, with 11 bases sitting between them. CDR3 length: 13 residues. CDR1 and CDR2 from the germline V gene are SEHNR and FQNEAQ (reference sequence). The CDR3 loop is CAGSDTSYNEQFF. The DNA of the CDR3 is TGTGCCGGCTCGGACACCTCCTACAATGAGCAGTTCTTC.

This clonotype was observed a handful of times. This sequence joins TRBV20-1 and TRBJ2-5, with 14 nucleotides matching TRBD2. Germline V gene data show CDR1 as DFQATT and CDR2 as SNEGSKA (reference sequence). The length of the CDR3 is 22 residues. V lost 0 bases to trimming and J lost 7 bases; unmatched junction nucleotides: 25. Written as DNA, the CDR3 is TGCAGTGCTAGAGATCGCTGGAATTCTGGACTAGCGGGAGGCTTCCTCCTTGGGACCCAGTACTTC. Its protein product is CSARDRWNSGLAGGFLLGTQYF.

This rearrangement joins TRBV15 to TRBJ1-2; D not certain. Per the germline V gene, CDR1 is LNHNV and CDR2 is YYDKDF (reference sequence). The length of the CDR3 is 17 residues. V was shortened by 0 bases and J by 1 base, with 15 bases between the two germline ends. The chain's CDR3 is CATSRDPDGSFNYGYTF. CDR3 in DNA: TGTGCCACCAGCAGAGATCCGGACGGATCCTTTAACTATGGCTACACCTTC.

There are a few counts of this clonotype. This chain joins TRBV5-5 and TRBJ2-5; no firm D call. The CDR3 is made up of 14 amino acids. Looked up from germline, CDR1 is SGHKS and CDR2 is YYEKEE (reference sequence). Trimming stripped 2 bases from V and 4 bases from J, with 12 bases between. The CDR3 region is CASSLGPIAETQYF. CDR3 sequence (DNA): TGTGCCAGCAGCTTAGGACCCATCGCAGAGACCCAGTACTTC.

The chain has TRBV20-1 and TRBJ1-1; D remains ambiguous. Trimming took off 0 bases at V and 0 bases at J, with 11 bases between the two ends. There are 15 residues in the CDR3. The germline gives CDR1 DFQATT, CDR2 SNEGSKA (reference sequence). The CDR3 loop is CSARDVEAMNTEAFF. In DNA form, the CDR3 reads TGCAGTGCTAGAGATGTTGAGGCCATGAACACTGAAGCTTTCTTT.

This clonotype has only a few counts. The rearrangement uses TRBV3-1 and TRBJ2-7; a possible D gene is TRBD1 (8 bases). Per germline, CDR1 LGHDT and CDR2 YNNKEL (reference sequence). V dropped 0 bases and J dropped 3 bases, with 12 bases sitting between them. The CDR3 contains 15 residues. The CDR3 nucleotides are TGTGCCAGCAGCCAAGAATACAGGGGGGGCTACGAGCAGTACTTC. This sequence encodes CASSQEYRGGYEQYF.